Given below is one T cell receptor beta chain in context. Its recognized antigen is unknown. It has no much larger one-base neighbor in the sample; base qualities were not kept. Inclusive of the bounding cysteine and phenylalanine, the CDR3 is 16 residues long. Here the CDR3 DNA is all that survives: 48 bases in frame from base 1. The germline V and J ends show losses of 4 bases and 0 bases respectively, and no gene match explains 4 bases of the junction. CDR1 MGHDK and CDR2 SYGVNS are derived from the germline V gene. This sample is drawn from a study of Graves' ophthalmopathy and Graves' hyperthyroidism (dated by TCRdb to between 2018 and 2020). Background on the whole study: Peripheral blood samples were taken at the time of initial diagnosis, before any treatment was given. The study used TCR beta repertoire signatures to distinguish Graves' ophthalmopathy from Graves' hyperthyroidism and to predict progression to ophthalmopathy. In total, over 130 blood samples were TCR-sequenced: some 43 ophthalmopathy, under 85 hyperthyroidism and roughly 17 hyperthyroidism-to-ophthalmopathy patients. A discovery set of 90 to 100 patients (43 ophthalmopathy, around 57 stable hyperthyroidism) was enrolled to explore V-J signatures distinguishing ophthalmopathy from hyperthyroidism. An independent validation cohort was composed of some 19 hyperthyroidism patients and more than 15 patients who later progressed from hyperthyroidism to ophthalmopathy. In roughly 6 hyperthyroidism patients, the T-cell repertoires found in thyroid tissue were compared with those found in blood. Following sample collection, hyperthyroidism patients were given methimazole at a starting dose of 30 mg daily, and ophthalmopathy patients were given high-dose intravenous methylprednisolone. The approximately 95 discovery patients were divided at random into training and test sets in a 7:3 ratio.

TCR beta CDR3 regions were amplified from RNA transcripts for repertoire sequencing. HTBI primers and the Qiagen OneStep RT-PCR kit were used in a first-round RT-PCR, which was followed by a second-round multiplex PCR, size selection and purification. Libraries were sequenced paired-end with 100 bp reads on an Illumina HiSeq2000. The study's processing was this. Reads were processed with SOAPnuke, discarding reads with adapters, uncalled bases, mean Phred below 15, or no exact constant-primer or identifier match. High-quality paired reads were merged with COPE v1.2.5. Each unique nucleotide sequence was treated as a clonotype, and MiTCR v1.1 was used to align the clonotypes to the IMGT TRB V, D and J references. The analysis was limited to V-J combinations with a frequency above 0.0001, which together covered about 99% of the repertoires. A TCR clonal expansion and chaos score per V-J combination was defined as the ratio of F50 clonal expansion to chaos observed in the TCRdist matrix. Features were reduced by Welch's t-statistics and random forest to some 13 V-J combinations, which fed a naive Bayes classifier. The similarity between thyroid and blood repertoires was quantified using the Morisita-Horn index. TCRdb trimmed public reads at Q25 via fastp, called clones via MiXCR and kept in-frame beta chains. Rows are unified per CDR3 protein, each entry keeping the most common DNA and genes. TCRdb's processing, not the authors' own work, is the source of the V and J calls. In this sample the table shows approximately 500,000 distinct CDR3 sequences, 13% to 15% of which occur a single time. The ten largest clonotypes hold about a tenth of the sample.

Ophthalmopathy patients had moderately to severely active disease, Clinical Activity Score of at least 3, NOSPECS grade of at least 4, and disease duration under 3 months. Patients with other autoimmune diseases, uncontrolled infections, pregnancy or lactation were excluded from the study. Diagnosis relied on clinical symptoms, serum thyroxine, TRAb, thyroid ultrasound and orbital computed tomography. Ficoll-Paque density gradient centrifugation was used to isolate PBMCs from approximately 10 ml of fresh peripheral blood. Total RNA was extracted using Trizol reagent, and RNA quality was checked on an Agilent 2100 Bioanalyzer. Study-wide conclusions, independent of this receptor: In validation, the model predicted ophthalmopathy progression with 70.59% sensitivity and about 77% specificity; eleven to twelve predicted patients were CT-confirmed with GO in a median of about 7.1 months. Most expanded thyroid clonotypes with a frequency above 0.001 also appeared in blood, which suggests that blood repertoires may reflect the immune response in the thyroid. The 13-signature model separated ophthalmopathy from stable hyperthyroidism with approximately 90% sensitivity and almost 84% specificity in cross-validation, and 80%/75% in the test set. No statistical method was used to predetermine the sample size, and group allocation was not hidden from the investigators.

This chain joins TRBV25-1 to TRBJ2-2; TRBD1 lines up with 8 middle nucleotides. Sequencing input: blood. The sequence came from a young woman with Graves' ophthalmopathy. Donor details come from another sample of the same person, matched by shared clones. The nucleotide sequence is given as TGTGCCAGCAGTGGCCTACAGGGGGCGAACACCGGGGAGCTGTTTTTT. Translated, this gives CASSGLQGANTGELFF.